This TCR beta chain was observed in a study of T-cell reconstitution after alpha-beta-depleted transplantation in children. CDR1 is SEHNR, CDR2 FQNEAQ, per germline (reference sequence). CDR3 size: 15 residues. Trimming stripped 1 base from V and 6 bases from J, with 15 bases between. This sample's TCRbeta library carried unique molecular identifier barcodes. TCRdb redid the calling of the PCR reads with MiXCR, one entry per CDR3 protein. The sample holds some 290,000 distinct CDR3 sequences, approximately 9.6% seen once. The chain employs TRBV7-9 and TRBJ1-2, with D possibly matching TRBD1 (5 bases). The input for sequencing was PBMCs from the stem cell graft donor, taken from the stem cell graft. The clonotype originates from a human donor who donated a stem cell graft to a child with SCID. The CDR3 sequence: CASSLGDWLGDGYTF. The CDR3 nucleotides read TGTGCCAGCAGCTTAGGGGACTGGCTCGGGGATGGCTACACCTTC.